This T cell receptor (beta chain) originates from a study of T cell responses to AZD1222 COVID-19 vaccine. General observations from the study: The reported proportion of spike-specific TCRs targeting unmutated variant regions was nearly half.

As to this clone: The antigen is undetermined.

The V end lost 1 base, the J end lost 2 bases, and 8 bases lay between the germline ends. The CDR3 has 14 residues. Germline V gives CDR1 SGHDT, CDR2 YYEEEE. Some clones are missing from TCRdb's copy, which holds only in-frame ones; the method was immunoSEQ multiplex PCR. The sample lists more than 100,000 clones, around 85% seen once, with 2% to 3% in the top ten. This TCR was recovered from an adult in good health. The material was peripheral blood, obtained on day 0 of AZD1222 vaccination. This rearrangement joins TRBV5-6 to TRBJ2-3; no clear D. The DNA of the CDR3 is TGTGCCAGCAGCTTGTCTGTTTACACAGATACGCAGTATTTT. It codes for CASSLSVYTDTQYF.